Listed below are T cell receptor beta chains from one sample, sequenced in a study of response to subunit inactivated influenza vaccine. TCRdb processed the RT-PCR reads anew with MiXCR; each CDR3 protein has one entry. Among a few hundred thousand distinct CDR3 sequences listed, approximately 11% were seen once. The same data also went into a second study, on T cells expressing NK-cell markers.

Source: PBMCs from blood, taken on the day of vaccination. Receptors originate from a man in his fifties or sixties who received an inactivated influenza vaccine. Each CDR3 is given with its conserved first and last residue. The D gene is left open where the match is weak. Size is stated for part of the rows, as once, few or many counts, or as a class when the clone is expanded.

V,length,J,size,D,CDR3,DNA
TRBV5-1,14,TRBJ2-4,.,TRBD1,CASSPRQGEDIQYF,TGCGCCAGCAGCCCCCGACAGGGAGAAGACATTCAGTACTTC
TRBV10-3,13,TRBJ2-7,.,.,CAIGQASSYEQYF,TGTGCCATCGGGCAGGCGAGCTCCTACGAGCAGTACTTC
TRBV12-3/TRBV12-4,14,TRBJ2-2,many,TRBD2,CASSWREFTGELFF,TGTGCCAGCTCCTGGCGGGAGTTCACCGGGGAGCTGTTTTTT
TRBV4-3,16,TRBJ2-1,few,.,CASSQRGTRTYNEQFF,TGCGCCAGCAGTCAGAGAGGGACGAGGACCTACAATGAGCAGTTCTTC
TRBV6-1,13,TRBJ2-1,many,TRBD2,CATGLAEYNEQFF,TGTGCCACCGGACTAGCGGAGTACAATGAGCAGTTCTTC
TRBV6-5,18,TRBJ2-2,.,TRBD2,CASSYSSSGRAGTGELFF,TGTGCCAGCAGTTACTCGAGTAGCGGGAGGGCGGGGACCGGGGAGCTGTTTTTT
TRBV20-1,13,TRBJ2-7,many,TRBD1,CSAAGQGAHEQYF,TGCAGTGCCGCGGGACAGGGGGCCCACGAGCAGTACTTC
TRBV18,16,TRBJ2-1,.,TRBD2,CASSPPRLAGLNEQFF,TGTGCCAGCTCACCACCGCGCCTAGCGGGGCTTAATGAGCAGTTCTTC
TRBV5-1,15,TRBJ1-5,.,TRBD1,CASSLGTGVGQPQHF,TGCGCCAGCAGCTTGGGGACAGGGGTTGGTCAGCCCCAGCATTTT
TRBV10-1,15,TRBJ1-1,.,TRBD1,CASSEGQGARTEAFF,TGCGCCAGCAGTGAGGGACAGGGGGCCAGGACTGAAGCTTTCTTT
TRBV7-9,13,TRBJ1-2,.,.,CASSPTGIVGYTF,TGTGCCAGCAGCCCCACAGGGATCGTCGGCTACACCTTC
TRBV28,12,TRBJ2-7,.,.,CASSLWTEEQYF,TGTGCCAGCAGTCTATGGACGGAGGAGCAGTACTTC
TRBV5-6,14,TRBJ2-3,.,.,CASTLVRAGDTQYF,TGTGCCAGCACCTTGGTCAGGGCCGGAGATACGCAGTATTTT
TRBV29-1,14,TRBJ1-2,few,.,CSVEDLGRAGGYTF,TGCAGCGTTGAAGATCTGGGCAGGGCAGGGGGCTACACCTTC
TRBV7-3,13,TRBJ2-3,.,.,CASSLTLPDTQYF,TGTGCCAGCAGCTTAACCCTTCCAGATACGCAGTATTTT
TRBV20-1,10,TRBJ1-2,.,TRBD1,CAGQAYGYTF,TGCGCCGGACAGGCCTATGGCTACACCTTC
TRBV5-1,17,TRBJ2-2,many,.,CASSLAAWGRDTGELFF,TGCGCCAGCAGCTTGGCCGCATGGGGGCGCGACACCGGGGAGCTGTTTTTT
TRBV7-2,13,TRBJ2-4,few,.,CASSLGGVNIQYF,TGTGCCAGCAGCTTGGGGGGAGTGAACATTCAGTACTTC
TRBV7-9,16,TRBJ2-1,.,TRBD2,CASMRYPREGRNEQFF,TGTGCCAGCATGAGGTACCCGCGGGAGGGTCGGAATGAGCAGTTCTTC
TRBV5-1,17,TRBJ2-7,few,TRBD1,CASSPPPGTGVPYEQYF,TGCGCCAGCAGCCCGCCCCCTGGGACAGGGGTACCCTACGAGCAGTACTTC
TRBV2,14,TRBJ1-1,many,.,CASSSRTENTEAFF,TGTGCCAGCAGTTCCAGGACAGAGAACACTGAAGCTTTCTTT
TRBV4-3,16,TRBJ1-4,few,.,CASSETGKATNEKLFF,TGCGCCAGCAGCGAAACGGGTAAAGCAACTAATGAAAAACTGTTTTTT
TRBV3-1,14,TRBJ2-1,.,TRBD2,CASRKAGGYNEQFF,TGTGCCAGCAGGAAAGCGGGAGGGTACAATGAGCAGTTCTTC
TRBV4-3,15,TRBJ1-1,few,TRBD1,CASSQAIRGYTEAFF,TGCGCCAGCAGCCAAGCGATCAGGGGGTACACTGAAGCTTTCTTT
TRBV5-1,13,TRBJ2-1,.,TRBD2,CASSWTSGYEQFF,TGCGCCAGCAGCTGGACTAGCGGGTATGAGCAGTTCTTC
TRBV5-8,14,TRBJ2-7,few,TRBD1,CASSLEFSTTGDLF,TGTGCCAGCAGCTTGGAGTTTAGTACTACAGGGGATCTCTTC
TRBV12-3/TRBV12-4,14,TRBJ2-7,few,.,CASSLGGTSNEQYF,TGTGCCAGCAGTTTGGGGGGGACAAGTAACGAGCAGTACTTC
TRBV29-1,13,TRBJ1-6,.,.,CSVLESYNSPLHF,TGCAGCGTCCTGGAATCCTATAATTCACCCCTCCACTTT
TRBV20-1,15,TRBJ2-1,.,TRBD2,CSAPRYSGSGNEQFF,TGCAGTGCTCCCCGTTATAGCGGGAGCGGCAATGAGCAGTTCTTC
TRBV6-5,15,TRBJ1-5,few,.,CASSYGWGDPGTQHF,TGTGCCAGCAGTTACGGATGGGGGGACCCTGGGACCCAGCATTTT
TRBV12-3/TRBV12-4,13,TRBJ2-5,.,.,CASRKTLAETQYF,TGTGCCAGCAGGAAGACCTTAGCGGAGACCCAGTACTTC
TRBV20-1,14,TRBJ2-1,.,TRBD1,CSASRGPIYNEQFF,TGCAGTGCTAGCAGGGGGCCCATCTACAATGAGCAGTTCTTC
TRBV12-3/TRBV12-4,13,TRBJ2-1,many,.,CASTPGTPSEQFF,TGTGCCAGCACCCCCGGGACTCCCTCCGAGCAGTTCTTC
TRBV19,15,TRBJ2-7,few,TRBD2,CASSILAGVLYEQYF,TGTGCCAGTAGTATTCTAGCGGGGGTGCTCTACGAGCAGTACTTC
TRBV20-1,16,TRBJ2-1,.,TRBD2,CSARQLAGVGRDEQFF,TGCAGTGCTAGGCAATTAGCGGGAGTGGGTCGGGATGAGCAGTTCTTC